A selection of T cell receptor beta chains follows, all from one sample in a study of T cells after yellow fever vaccination. TCRdb analysed the 5' RACE reads with MiXCR anew, one entry per CDR3 protein. The sample lists about 350,000 distinct CDR3 sequences, 11% occurring once. The source material was PBMCs, sampled on the day of the first yellow fever vaccination. These receptors were obtained from a man younger than 30 who received the YFV17D yellow fever vaccine. The CDR3 runs from the conserved cysteine through the conserved F or W. Fields, in order: J gene, V gene, D gene, clone size, CDR3 protein, CDR3 DNA. A D gene is named only where the DNA matches it firmly. Size values are once, few and many counts, or a class for expanded clones, and some rows have none.

J gene: TRBJ1-2
V gene: TRBV6-1
D gene: TRBD1
clone size: -
CDR3 protein: CASRFDRDWDYGYTF
CDR3 DNA: TGTGCCAGCAGATTTGACAGGGATTGGGACTATGGCTACACCTTC

J gene: TRBJ2-2
V gene: TRBV19
D gene: -
clone size: few
CDR3 protein: CASNRVTGELFF
CDR3 DNA: TGTGCCAGTAACAGGGTTACCGGGGAGCTGTTTTTT

J gene: TRBJ2-1
V gene: TRBV4-3
D gene: TRBD2
clone size: -
CDR3 protein: CASSQGGLTYNEQFF
CDR3 DNA: TGCGCCAGCAGCCAGGGAGGGTTGACTTACAATGAGCAGTTCTTC

J gene: TRBJ2-7
V gene: TRBV4-1
D gene: TRBD2
clone size: few
CDR3 protein: CASRTAGGSGEQYF
CDR3 DNA: TGCGCCAGCAGAACAGCGGGGGGGTCCGGTGAGCAGTACTTC

J gene: TRBJ2-2
V gene: TRBV11-2
D gene: -
clone size: -
CDR3 protein: CASTARRDGELFF
CDR3 DNA: TGTGCCAGCACCGCCAGGAGAGACGGGGAGCTGTTTTTT

J gene: TRBJ1-4
V gene: TRBV19
D gene: TRBD1
clone size: few
CDR3 protein: CASSQGTGTGEKLFF
CDR3 DNA: TGTGCCAGTAGCCAAGGCACCGGGACAGGGGAAAAACTGTTTTTT

J gene: TRBJ1-3
V gene: TRBV7-6
D gene: -
clone size: few
CDR3 protein: CASSLSFSGNTIYF
CDR3 DNA: TGTGCCAGCAGCTTGAGTTTCTCTGGAAACACCATATATTTT

J gene: TRBJ2-1
V gene: TRBV6-2/TRBV6-3
D gene: -
clone size: -
CDR3 protein: CASSESLPRNEQFF
CDR3 DNA: TGTGCCAGCAGTGAGAGTTTACCTCGCAATGAGCAGTTCTTC

J gene: TRBJ2-7
V gene: TRBV5-1
D gene: -
clone size: -
CDR3 protein: CASSLPGHPAYEQYF
CDR3 DNA: TGCGCCAGCAGCTTACCGGGACATCCTGCCTACGAGCAGTACTTC

J gene: TRBJ2-7
V gene: TRBV6-1
D gene: -
clone size: few
CDR3 protein: CASRTGGATRNYEQYF
CDR3 DNA: TGTGCCAGCAGAACAGGGGGGGCGACTCGGAACTACGAGCAGTACTTC

J gene: TRBJ1-2
V gene: TRBV19
D gene: -
clone size: many
CDR3 protein: CASSIGGRDYGYTF
CDR3 DNA: TGTGCCAGTAGTATAGGGGGGCGCGACTATGGCTACACCTTC

J gene: TRBJ2-1
V gene: TRBV2
D gene: -
clone size: -
CDR3 protein: CASNGIRQFF
CDR3 DNA: TGTGCCAGCAATGGGATCCGGCAGTTCTTC

J gene: TRBJ2-1
V gene: TRBV20-1
D gene: -
clone size: few
CDR3 protein: CSAQSGSVYNEQFF
CDR3 DNA: TGCAGTGCCCAGAGCGGTAGCGTCTACAATGAGCAGTTCTTC

J gene: TRBJ2-2
V gene: TRBV18
D gene: -
clone size: -
CDR3 protein: CASSRDRTNTGELFF
CDR3 DNA: TGTGCCAGCTCCCGGGACCGGACGAACACCGGGGAGCTGTTTTTT

J gene: TRBJ1-1
V gene: TRBV7-3
D gene: TRBD1
clone size: -
CDR3 protein: CASSLFGTGSAAFF
CDR3 DNA: TGTGCCAGCAGCTTATTTGGGACAGGGTCCGCAGCTTTCTTT

J gene: TRBJ2-2
V gene: TRBV6-5
D gene: -
clone size: few
CDR3 protein: CASSGDSGELFF
CDR3 DNA: TGTGCCAGCAGCGGGGATTCCGGGGAGCTGTTTTTT

J gene: TRBJ2-2
V gene: TRBV15
D gene: -
clone size: -
CDR3 protein: CATSRGKGSNTGELFF
CDR3 DNA: TGTGCCACCAGCAGAGGAAAGGGGTCGAACACCGGGGAGCTGTTTTTT

J gene: TRBJ2-1
V gene: TRBV29-1
D gene: TRBD2
clone size: -
CDR3 protein: CSVCLAGGPISSYNEQFF
CDR3 DNA: TGCAGCGTTTGCCTAGCGGGGGGGCCCATAAGCTCCTACAATGAGCAGTTCTTC

J gene: TRBJ2-6
V gene: TRBV7-2
D gene: TRBD1
clone size: -
CDR3 protein: CASSLKIGRGLSGANVLTF
CDR3 DNA: TGTGCCAGCAGCTTAAAGATCGGCAGGGGGCTATCTGGGGCCAACGTCCTGACTTTC

J gene: TRBJ2-5
V gene: TRBV5-1
D gene: -
clone size: many
CDR3 protein: CASRGQGGETQYF
CDR3 DNA: TGCGCCAGCAGAGGACAGGGAGGGGAGACCCAGTACTTC

J gene: TRBJ2-5
V gene: TRBV20-1
D gene: TRBD1
clone size: few
CDR3 protein: CSALPGGQGGETQYF
CDR3 DNA: TGCAGTGCTCTCCCCGGCGGACAGGGTGGGGAGACCCAGTACTTC

J gene: TRBJ2-5
V gene: TRBV2
D gene: TRBD2
clone size: -
CDR3 protein: CTFSAGLAGRAFQETQYF
CDR3 DNA: TGTACCTTCAGTGCCGGACTAGCGGGCCGAGCCTTCCAAGAGACCCAGTACTTC

J gene: TRBJ1-4
V gene: TRBV28
D gene: TRBD1
clone size: -
CDR3 protein: CASSTDRGLVEKLFF
CDR3 DNA: TGTGCCAGCAGTACTGACAGGGGGCTGGTTGAAAAACTGTTTTTT

J gene: TRBJ2-5
V gene: TRBV5-1
D gene: -
clone size: few
CDR3 protein: CASSLAGRDQETQYF
CDR3 DNA: TGCGCCAGCAGCTTGGCCGGGCGAGACCAAGAGACCCAGTACTTC

J gene: TRBJ2-7
V gene: TRBV9
D gene: -
clone size: many
CDR3 protein: CASSGYVSGEQYF
CDR3 DNA: TGTGCCAGCAGCGGGTACGTTAGTGGCGAGCAGTACTTC

J gene: TRBJ1-1
V gene: TRBV4-1
D gene: -
clone size: -
CDR3 protein: CASSQDEGWGTEAFF
CDR3 DNA: TGCGCCAGCAGCCAAGATGAGGGGTGGGGGACTGAAGCTTTCTTT

J gene: TRBJ2-1
V gene: TRBV20-1
D gene: -
clone size: many
CDR3 protein: CSAWGPGTSGGAPDF
CDR3 DNA: -

J gene: TRBJ2-1
V gene: TRBV27
D gene: TRBD2
clone size: -
CDR3 protein: CASSRLAGGGDEQFF
CDR3 DNA: TGTGCCAGCAGCCGACTAGCGGGGGGTGGCGATGAGCAGTTCTTC

J gene: TRBJ2-3
V gene: TRBV20-1
D gene: TRBD2
clone size: few
CDR3 protein: CSALSGGYTDTQYF
CDR3 DNA: TGCAGTGCTCTTAGCGGGGGCTACACAGATACGCAGTATTTT

J gene: TRBJ1-2
V gene: TRBV5-1
D gene: -
clone size: many
CDR3 protein: CASSLQGYGYTF
CDR3 DNA: TGCGCCAGCAGCTTGCAGGGCTATGGCTACACCTTC

J gene: TRBJ2-1
V gene: TRBV7-9
D gene: -
clone size: few
CDR3 protein: CASSLDYHEQFF
CDR3 DNA: TGTGCCAGCAGCTTAGATTACCATGAGCAGTTCTTC

J gene: TRBJ2-1
V gene: TRBV20-1
D gene: -
clone size: -
CDR3 protein: CSARRPGVQTYNEQFF
CDR3 DNA: TGCAGTGCTAGACGGCCCGGGGTCCAAACCTACAATGAGCAGTTCTTC

J gene: TRBJ2-3
V gene: TRBV29-1
D gene: -
clone size: -
CDR3 protein: CSVADTQYF
CDR3 DNA: TGCAGCGTAGCGGATACGCAGTATTTT

J gene: TRBJ2-3
V gene: TRBV27
D gene: TRBD2
clone size: few
CDR3 protein: CASSVHSGASTDTQYF
CDR3 DNA: TGTGCCAGCAGTGTACATAGCGGGGCGAGCACAGATACGCAGTATTTT

J gene: TRBJ1-1
V gene: TRBV10-3
D gene: TRBD1
clone size: few
CDR3 protein: CAISGGQGGTEAFF
CDR3 DNA: TGTGCCATCAGTGGGGGACAGGGAGGCACTGAAGCTTTCTTT

J gene: TRBJ1-4
V gene: TRBV11-2
D gene: -
clone size: -
CDR3 protein: CASSPLRGGNEKLFF
CDR3 DNA: TGTGCCAGCAGCCCCCTCCGTGGTGGTAATGAAAAACTGTTTTTT

J gene: TRBJ2-4
V gene: TRBV7-2
D gene: -
clone size: few
CDR3 protein: CASGPSKNIQYF
CDR3 DNA: TGTGCCAGCGGACCGTCCAAAAACATTCAGTACTTC

J gene: TRBJ1-4
V gene: TRBV5-4
D gene: -
clone size: -
CDR3 protein: CASSLETGEKLFF
CDR3 DNA: TGTGCCAGCAGCTTGGAGACGGGGGAAAAACTGTTTTTT

J gene: TRBJ2-3
V gene: TRBV7-7
D gene: TRBD2
clone size: -
CDR3 protein: CASSRGVGSTDTQYF
CDR3 DNA: TGTGCCAGCAGCCGGGGGGTAGGAAGCACAGATACGCAGTATTTT

J gene: TRBJ1-1
V gene: TRBV19
D gene: -
clone size: -
CDR3 protein: CASSIRENTEAFF
CDR3 DNA: TGTGCCAGTAGTATTCGGGAGAACACTGAAGCTTTCTTT

J gene: TRBJ2-4
V gene: TRBV5-1
D gene: -
clone size: -
CDR3 protein: CASSYPGDNIQYF
CDR3 DNA: TGCGCCAGCAGCTATCCGGGGGACAACATTCAGTACTTC

J gene: TRBJ2-3
V gene: TRBV7-8
D gene: -
clone size: few
CDR3 protein: CASSLPSERGDTQYF
CDR3 DNA: TGTGCCAGCAGCTTACCTTCCGAAAGGGGTGATACGCAGTATTTT

J gene: TRBJ1-2
V gene: TRBV4-1
D gene: -
clone size: few
CDR3 protein: CASSQETGRLGGYTF
CDR3 DNA: TGCGCCAGCAGCCAAGAAACGGGTCGGCTCGGGGGCTACACCTTC

J gene: TRBJ2-6
V gene: TRBV11-1
D gene: TRBD2
clone size: -
CDR3 protein: CASSPPSSGGGGLSGANVLTF
CDR3 DNA: TGTGCCAGCAGCCCTCCTTCCAGCGGGGGAGGGGGTTTGTCTGGGGCCAACGTCCTGACTTTC

J gene: TRBJ1-2
V gene: TRBV7-2
D gene: -
clone size: few
CDR3 protein: CASSYNGQVYGYTF
CDR3 DNA: TGTGCCAGCAGCTACAACGGACAAGTCTATGGCTACACCTTC

J gene: TRBJ2-5
V gene: TRBV11-2
D gene: -
clone size: many
CDR3 protein: CASSLRWGETQYF
CDR3 DNA: TGTGCCAGCAGCCTACGATGGGGAGAGACCCAGTACTTC

J gene: TRBJ2-7
V gene: TRBV7-2
D gene: TRBD1
clone size: few
CDR3 protein: CASSIWDSYEQYF
CDR3 DNA: TGTGCCAGCAGCATTTGGGACAGCTACGAGCAGTACTTC

J gene: TRBJ1-2
V gene: TRBV6-1
D gene: TRBD1
clone size: many
CDR3 protein: CASSRRQGYAYGYTF
CDR3 DNA: TGTGCCAGCAGCCGCCGACAGGGATATGCCTATGGCTACACCTTC

J gene: TRBJ1-1
V gene: TRBV11-2
D gene: -
clone size: -
CDR3 protein: CASSSDGTEAFF
CDR3 DNA: TGTGCCAGCAGCTCAGACGGCACTGAAGCTTTCTTT

J gene: TRBJ2-5
V gene: TRBV18
D gene: -
clone size: -
CDR3 protein: CASSLFGKETQYF
CDR3 DNA: TGTGCCAGCTCACTCTTCGGCAAGGAGACCCAGTACTTC

J gene: TRBJ2-7
V gene: TRBV14
D gene: TRBD2
clone size: -
CDR3 protein: CASSPADGGAYEQYF
CDR3 DNA: TGTGCCAGCAGCCCCGCGGACGGGGGGGCCTACGAGCAGTACTTC

J gene: TRBJ1-1
V gene: TRBV20-1
D gene: -
clone size: few
CDR3 protein: CSARVGPNTEAFF
CDR3 DNA: TGCAGTGCTAGAGTGGGGCCAAACACTGAAGCTTTCTTT

J gene: TRBJ2-5
V gene: TRBV20-1
D gene: -
clone size: few
CDR3 protein: CSAPQGVETQYF
CDR3 DNA: TGCAGTGCCCCACAAGGGGTAGAGACCCAGTACTTC